This T cell receptor beta chain was sequenced during a study of cytomegalovirus exposure and HLA in healthy donors. Study-level points and caveats: Later, an analysis showed that TCR beta chains associated with HLA were more clonally expanded than others that were equally common. A link between a missense DCLRE1C variant and TCR beta V- and J-gene trimming emerged from a later analysis. Earlier findings revealed that most TCR beta V segments proved productive either about 87% or about 30% of the time. In most subjects, TCR beta sequences reportedly gave accurate predictions of HLA-A and HLA-B alleles.

A multiplex PCR was run with 60 Vbeta primers and 13 Jbeta primers. Libraries were prepared by immunoSEQ multiplex PCR; TCRdb keeps only in-frame clonotypes and omits some of them. The table records about 200,000 clones, approximately 79% of them present only once. Of note for this clone: Antigen specificity is unknown.

Looked up from germline, CDR1 is LNHDA and CDR2 is SQIVND (reference sequence). V lost 6 bases and J 4 bases, leaving 13 bases between the germline ends. This CDR3 has 14 residues. V usage is TRBV19 and J usage is TRBJ1-5; D is unclear. The sequence came from a middle-aged man in good health and CMV-seronegative. Sequenced input: PBMCs. CDR3 sequence (DNA): TGTGCCAGTAGAGGGCCAACGGGGAATCAGCCCCAGCATTTT. Translating it yields CASRGPTGNQPQHF.